Reported below is one T cell receptor beta chain. In TCRdb, the 5' RACE reads were re-called with MiXCR into one record per CDR3 protein. Found here are a few hundred thousand distinct CDR3 sequences, approximately 10% of them singletons; the top ten hold around 8.6%. The sample comes from a study of identical twins. The sequencing sample was made of naive T cells sorted from blood. This TCR was recovered from a woman aged 50 to 65 in good health.

CDR3 sequence: CAWSSSGIREFF. CDR3 in DNA: TGTGCCTGGAGTTCGAGCGGGATTAGGGAGTTCTTC. The chain has TRBV30 and TRBJ2-1, with TRBD2 identical over 7 bases. CDR3 length: 12 amino acids. V lost 2 bases to trimming and J lost 14 bases; unmatched junction nucleotides: 9. The germline V gene encodes CDR1 GTSNPN and CDR2 SVGIG (reference sequence).